This T cell receptor beta chain was obtained from a study of blood T cell repertoires in COVID-19. Study context: Samples of COVID-19 (acute and convalescent) were obtained from the United States, Italy and Spain. T cells, B-cell-depleted T cells, or PBMCs supplied cDNA or gDNA.

Authors' processing steps: Amplification of reference gene primers was used by the study to estimate nucleated cell counts. The protocol was immunoSEQ multiplex PCR, while the TCRdb copy is restricted to in-frame clones and leaves out a portion. That table gives V, J and clone size, and the DNA gave D and trimming. The table includes roughly 250,000 clones, roughly 93% detected once. The V and J ends lost 8 bases and 0 bases respectively, with 21 bases between them. The CDR3 is made up of 17 amino acids. Per germline, CDR1 MNHEY and CDR2 SMNVEV (reference sequence). Categorization into cohorts depended on clinical history that participants reported.

The sequence was collected from a woman aged 35 to 49 with acute COVID-19. The chain uses TRBV27 and TRBJ2-3; D might be TRBD1 (6 bases). Material: PBMCs or T cells enriched from blood (not recorded which). As DNA, the CDR3 is TGTGCCAGCCGACGAGGGGGACACCGAATTAGCACAGATACGCAGTATTTT. Protein: CASRRGGHRISTDTQYF.